These 27 T cell receptor beta chains were sequenced from one sample in a study of T cells in Graves' hyperthyroidism and ophthalmopathy. The investigators amplified TCR beta CDR3 regions from RNA transcripts. A set of HTBI primers served as the primers for a first-round RT-PCR of the TCR CDR3. TCRdb re-analysed the multiplex PCR reads in MiXCR, keeping a single row per CDR3 protein. The top ten hold around a quarter of the sample, which has 500,000 to 550,000 distinct CDR3 sequences, about a fifth seen once. The sample taken for sequencing was blood. The receptors shown here come from a man between 18 and 35 years old with Graves' hyperthyroidism.

The chain joins TRBV12-5 to TRBJ2-7; D gene ambiguous. Deletions cut 0 bases from V and 1 base from J, with 4 bases between. CDR1 is LGHNT and CDR2 is FRNRAP in the germline V gene. The CDR3 covers 13 residues. Here the CDR3 DNA reads TGTGCTAGTGGTTTGGTATGGTCCTACGAGCAGTACTTC. It encodes CASGLVWSYEQYF.

This clonotype occurred many times. The chain has TRBV19 and TRBJ2-7, with D unclear. The CDR3 covers 14 residues. Trimming removed 1 base from V and 6 bases from J, with 13 bases in between. The germline V gene has CDR1 LNHDA and CDR2 SQIVND (reference sequence). The CDR3 DNA reads as TGTGCCAGTAGTATAGTTGGGCCGGCCGGCGAGCAGTACTTC. It specifies CASSIVGPAGEQYF.

The chain carries TRBV13 and TRBJ2-5; 10 bases match TRBD2. V lost 5 bases to trimming and J lost 2 bases; unmatched junction nucleotides: 5. CDR1 PRHDT and CDR2 FYEKMQ come from the germline V gene (reference sequence). CDR3 length equals 15 residues. CDR3 residues: CASSLRTSGQETQYF. In nucleotides, the CDR3 is TGTGCCAGCAGCCTAAGGACTAGCGGACAAGAGACCCAGTACTTC.

This clonotype was counted at least ten times. The rearrangement uses TRBV19 and TRBJ1-2; 10 bases match TRBD1. The CDR3 is made up of 15 amino acids. Germline lookup yields CDR1 LNHDA and CDR2 SQIVND (reference sequence). Unmatched junction bases numbered 9, after V lost 6 bases and J lost 5 bases. The CDR3 reads CASSPDRGLPYGYTF. The DNA of the CDR3 is TGTGCCAGTAGCCCTGACAGGGGGCTTCCTTATGGCTACACCTTC.

This rearrangement joins TRBV5-1 to TRBJ1-2; D is uncertain. The germline gives CDR1 SGHRS, CDR2 YFSETQ. V was shortened by 6 bases and J by 2 bases, with 14 bases between the two germline ends. The CDR3 runs to 14 residues. CDR3 amino acids: CASMNSQTNYGYTF. The CDR3 DNA follows: TGCGCCAGCATGAATTCTCAGACAAACTATGGCTACACCTTC.

Worth noting for this clonotype: At one of its ends the junction is not consistent with the germline gene, which may arise from a read error. The genes are TRBV6-4 and TRBJ2-5; unclear D gene. This CDR3 comprises 14 residues. The germline V gene has CDR1 MRHNA and CDR2 SNTAGT. CDR3 sequence reads: CASSYSGTHEAQYF. For the CDR3, the DNA is TGTGCCAGCAGTTACTCGGGCACCCATGAGGCCCAGTACTTC.

CDR3 coding DNA: TGTGCCAGCAGTATGGACATAGGTCACTATGGCTACACCTTC. Its protein is CASSMDIGHYGYTF. The V and J genes are TRBV6-1 and TRBJ1-2, with a possible D match to TRBD1 (5 bases). Trimming left V 5 bases short and J 3 bases short, with 13 bases between. The CDR3 is 14 amino acids. Germline loops: CDR1 MNHNS, CDR2 SASEGT.

The table lists this clonotype with many counts. This chain links TRBV6-1 with TRBJ1-1; possibly TRBD1 for D (6 bases). Germline V gene data show CDR1 as MNHNS and CDR2 as SASEGT. Trimming shortened V by 1 base and J by 5 bases, and 14 bases separated the two germline ends. The length of the CDR3 is 15 residues. The CDR3 DNA follows: TGTGCCAGCAGTGAAGTTGGGGGGGGGCTTACTGAAGCTTTCTTT. As protein: CASSEVGGGLTEAFF.

This clonotype was detected ten times or more. In DNA form, the CDR3 reads TGTGCCTGTAGGACAGGGACGAACACCGGGGAGCTGTTTTTT. This sequence encodes CACRTGTNTGELFF. The chain joins TRBV2 to TRBJ2-2; TRBD1 agrees at 8 bases. This CDR3 has 14 residues. J was trimmed by 0 bases and V by 11 bases; bases with no gene match: 5. Germline CDR1 and CDR2: SNHLY and FYNNEI.

This clonotype was seen ten or more times. The chain combines TRBV10-2 with TRBJ1-5; 7 nucleotides match TRBD1. This CDR3 is built from 13 residues. Trimming at V came to 5 bases and at J to 8 bases, leaving 6 bases not matched to a gene. In germline, CDR1 is WSHSY, CDR2 SAAADI. CDR3 nucleotide sequence: TGCGCCAGCAGTAGGGCAGGGGGGGAGCCCCAGCATTTT. This sequence encodes CASSRAGGEPQHF.

In its sample, this clonotype was seen many times. The chain couples TRBV19 to TRBJ1-5, with D hard to call. Germline V gives CDR1 LNHDA, CDR2 SQIVND (reference sequence). V lost 7 bases to trimming and J lost 5 bases, with 15 bases between them. The CDR3 is 14 amino acids. DNA of the CDR3: TGTGCCAGTAAGTTCCCGGGCAGTTATCAGCCCCAGCATTTT. It specifies CASKFPGSYQPQHF.

The CDR3 is CASSLLARSRGYTF. The DNA of the CDR3 is TGTGCCAGCAGTTTATTAGCCAGGTCGCGTGGCTACACCTTC. V is TRBV28 and J is TRBJ1-2; D gene unclear. The germline V gene encodes CDR1 MDHEN and CDR2 SYDVKM. Between the trimmed V and J ends, which lost 1 base and 7 bases, there was a span of 13 bases. The CDR3 extends over 14 amino acids.

There are many counts of this clonotype. The J gene is TRBJ2-7, the V gene TRBV2, with D maybe TRBD2 (5 bases). The ends were cut back, 8 bases at V and 5 bases at J, with 10 bases in the middle. CDR3 length: 11 amino acids. CDR1 SNHLY and CDR2 FYNNEI come from the germline V gene. CDR3 sequence reads: CASGRGNEQYF. The CDR3 bases are TGTGCCAGCGGTCGAGGGAACGAGCAGTACTTC.

This clonotype was detected only a few times. The V gene is TRBV6-2 or TRBV6-3, the J gene TRBJ2-3, with D unclear. Trimming stripped 3 bases from V and 1 base from J, with 17 bases between. This CDR3 has 17 residues. CDR1 and CDR2 (germline): MNHEY, SVGEGT. In nucleotides, the CDR3 is TGTGCCAGCAGTTATGGGCCCAATTCAATCGGCACAGATACGCAGTATTTT. Protein: CASSYGPNSIGTDTQYF.

This clonotype was observed at least ten times. The chain has TRBV12-3 or TRBV12-4 and TRBJ2-5; no definite D call. The CDR3 length is 13 residues. Trimming stripped 5 bases from V and 5 bases from J, with 12 bases between. The CDR3 spells CASSPPGEETQYF. DNA of the CDR3: TGTGCCAGCAGTCCCCCGGGCGAGGAGACCCAGTACTTC.

The J gene is TRBJ2-7, the V gene TRBV12-5; D call uncertain. V was clipped by 1 base and J by 4 bases, with 8 bases between them. The CDR3 has 13 amino acids. Germline CDR1 reads LGHNT; CDR2 reads FRNRAP. The CDR3 is CASGLALAYEQYF. DNA for the CDR3: TGTGCTAGTGGTTTGGCCCTTGCATACGAGCAGTACTTC.

The chain has TRBV19 and TRBJ2-2; D is undetermined. CDR3 size: 13 residues. Germline CDR1 reads LNHDA; CDR2 reads SQIVND (reference sequence). V was cut by 8 bases and J by 0 bases, with 7 bases left in between. The CDR3 sequence: CASVGSNTGELFF. The CDR3 DNA reads as TGTGCCAGTGTCGGATCGAACACCGGGGAGCTGTTTTTT.

This clonotype has a count of ten or more. The genes are TRBV7-8 and TRBJ2-7; maybe TRBD2 (6 bases). Germline V lookup: CDR1 SGHVS, CDR2 FQNEAQ. V was cut by 1 base and J by 6 bases, with 16 bases left in between. CDR3 size: 15 residues. The CDR3 loop is CASSLGRGREGEQYF. DNA for the CDR3: TGTGCCAGCAGCTTAGGGCGGGGCCGAGAGGGCGAGCAGTACTTC.

This clonotype was counted at least ten times. This chain connects TRBV2 to TRBJ1-6; D unresolved. V was shortened by 6 bases and J by 8 bases, with 11 bases between the two germline ends. This CDR3 contains 13 residues. Germline values: CDR1 SNHLY, CDR2 FYNNEI. CDR3 sequence (DNA): TGTGCCAGCAGCCAAAGTCCCTATTCACCCCTCCACTTT. This translates into CASSQSPYSPLHF.

This clonotype was detected many times. The chain combines TRBV11-2 with TRBJ2-2; TRBD1 matches at 8 bases. Unmatched junction bases numbered 4, after V lost 2 bases and J lost 5 bases. The CDR3 spans 15 residues. Germline lookup yields CDR1 SGHAT and CDR2 FQNNGV. The CDR3 region has the DNA TGTGCCAGCAGCTTAATGACAGGGGTGACCGGGGAGCTGTTTTTT. This sequence encodes CASSLMTGVTGELFF.

Many counts were recorded for this clonotype. This chain uses TRBV20-1 with TRBJ1-5, with D possibly being TRBD1 (6 bases). The CDR3 runs 14 residues. The V gene's germline CDR1 is DFQATT and CDR2 SNEGSKA (reference sequence). With 6 bases removed from V and 4 bases from J, the gap between germline ends came to 16 bases. CDR3: CSAIQGEWNQPQHF. The CDR3, as DNA: TGCAGTGCGATACAGGGAGAGTGGAATCAGCCCCAGCATTTT.

Only a few counts were recorded for this clonotype. The rearrangement links TRBV2 to TRBJ1-1, with 7 nucleotides matching TRBD1. This CDR3 has 11 residues. The trim removed 8 bases at V and 10 bases at J, leaving 7 bases unmatched. Germline V gene sequence: CDR1 SNHLY, CDR2 FYNNEI. CDR3 residues: CASRGGGSAFF. The CDR3 DNA reads TGTGCCAGCCGCGGAGGGGGCTCAGCTTTCTTT. Using reference TRBV2 and TRBJ1-1 for the parts outside the CDR3, the full variable domain is EPEVTQTPSHQVTQMGQEVILRCVPISNHLYFYWYRQILGQKVEFLVSFYNNEISEKSEIFDDQFSVERPDGSNFTLKIRSTKLEDSAMYFCASRGGGSAFFGQGTRLTVV.

J is TRBJ2-5 and V is TRBV9, with 10 bases identical to TRBD1. The CDR3 sequence is 14 residues long. Trimming removed 4 bases from V and 5 bases from J; junction bases left unmatched: 5. CDR1 and CDR2 from the germline V gene are SGDLS and YYNGEE. In DNA, the CDR3 is TGTGCCAGCAGCCCGACAGGGGGCTGGGAGACCCAGTACTTC. This sequence encodes CASSPTGGWETQYF.

This clonotype has a handful of counts. The J gene is TRBJ1-1, the V gene TRBV12-3 or TRBV12-4; D unresolved. V was clipped by 4 bases and J by 2 bases, with 14 bases between them. The CDR3 length is 15 residues. CDR3 coding DNA: TGTGCCAGCAGTTGGGGTGGCAGGATCAACACTGAAGCTTTCTTT. This encodes CASSWGGRINTEAFF.

This clonotype appeared many times. V is TRBV11-2 and J is TRBJ2-2; either TRBD1 or TRBD2 may fit D (6 bases each). Trimming removed 10 bases at V and 1 base at J, with 25 bases between. Germline CDR1 is SGHAT and CDR2 is FQNNGV. The CDR3 length is 18 residues. In DNA form, the CDR3 reads TGTGCCACCAGAGTATTCATTTGGGGGGCGCAGAACACCGGGGAGCTGTTTTTT. It specifies CATRVFIWGAQNTGELFF.

About this clonotype: Lacking the conserved final phenylalanine or tryptophan, this CDR3 likely reflects a read error. The chain has TRBV28 and TRBJ2-7; 8 positions agree with TRBD2. There are 15 residues in the CDR3. Germline lookup yields CDR1 MDHEN and CDR2 SYDVKM. With 5 bases clipped from V and 0 bases from J, the junction kept 6 bases outside the gene matches. The CDR3 is CASSQSGGYSYEQYL. In DNA, the CDR3 is TGTGCCAGCAGTCAAAGCGGGGGTTACTCCTACGAGCAGTACCTC.

J is TRBJ2-2 and V is TRBV19, with a weak D call TRBD1 (6 bases). Trimming removed 6 bases at V and 5 bases at J, with 19 bases between. The length of the CDR3 is 16 residues. Germline V CDR1 and CDR2: LNHDA, SQIVND (reference sequence). DNA of the CDR3: TGTGCCAGTAGCCCATACACGGGGACACCGACCGGGGAGCTGTTTTTT. This codes for CASSPYTGTPTGELFF.